This T cell receptor beta chain was observed in a study of T cell repertoires in cytomegalovirus infection (dated by TCRdb to 2018 to 2020). With regard to the full study: Recently identified HLA-C-restricted CMV epitopes, whose presentation resists viral immunomodulation, were targeted by peptide stimulations together with well-studied HLA-B-restricted epitopes. Donor HLA type was relevant to the analysis, because carriage of CMV infection together with the matching HLA type was indicated by public TCR beta signatures. Broader findings and caveats from the paper: In both this cohort and an independent cohort of a few hundred donors, the cumulative frequency of public TCR beta family members distinguished carriers of CMV infection plus the relevant HLA type. In the ex vivo response, HLA-C-restricted CMV-specific TCR beta clonotypes were dominant, and in two of eight donors the single most frequent clonotype came from this HLA-C-restricted group.

The run used an Illumina HiSeq 1500. TCRdb reworked the public reads: Q25 trimming with fastp, MiXCR clone assembly, productive beta chains retained. Duplicate CDR3 protein sequences are folded into a single record with the most common DNA and genes. Across this sample there are about a million distinct CDR3 sequences, with roughly 30% seen only once. The ten most abundant clones make up under 15% of the sample. The sample's treatment or condition label is to be understood as: in vitro stimulation with specific CMV peptide epitopes to enrich CMV-specific T cells. After removal of 4 bases from V and 4 bases from J, the junction retains 8 bases not matched to a gene. The CDR3 runs 16 amino acids, cysteine and phenylalanine included. The sequence is cut down to CDR3 DNA, 48 bases in frame from base 1. According to the germline V gene (reference sequence), CDR1 reads SEHNR and CDR2 reads FQNEAQ. This clonotype came up many times. No antigen is known for it. Base qualities are not at hand, and no much larger clone is one base apart.

This TCR was sampled from a human donor in good health (CMV status not recorded). Some clones in this sample may be carry-over from other donors' samples. This receptor chain uses TRBV7-9 and TRBJ2-1; 9 bases in between match TRBD1. This material consisted of cultured CD8+ T cells from PBMCs, taken from culture after CMV antigen stimulation. The nucleotides read TGTGCCAGCAGCTACGTCGAGACAGGGGGTTACAATGAGCAGTTCTTC. Its amino acids are CASSYVETGGYNEQFF.